A single sample gave rise to the 28 T cell receptor beta chains below, sequenced in a study of post-analysis software for immune sequencing data. The study's findings and limits: With TRBV5-6, TRBV5-1 and TRBV20-1 included, about 5 TRBV segments were more frequent in patients than in controls.

Prepared libraries of TCR beta cDNA carried unique molecular identifiers. TCRdb fed the PCR reads into MiXCR, producing one record per CDR3 protein. The sample lists around 770,000 distinct CDR3 sequences; approximately 44% were seen once. No cognate antigen is known for these TCRs. Sequenced sample: blood. Receptors originate from a girl aged 5-17 years with multiple sclerosis.

The chain uses TRBV20-1 and TRBJ2-7, with TRBD2 matching over 9 bases. The length of the CDR3 is 13 residues. Looked up from germline, CDR1 is DFQATT and CDR2 is SNEGSKA (reference sequence). The ends lost 4 bases at V and 5 bases at J; junction bases unmatched: 6. The CDR3 bases are TGCAGTGCTATCGGGCTAGCGGGAAACGAGCAGTACTTC. Translation: CSAIGLAGNEQYF.

The V and J genes are TRBV10-3 and TRBJ2-1, with TRBD1 identical over 7 bases. After removal of 6 bases from V and 10 bases from J, the junction contained 6 bases not matched to a gene. CDR3 length: 12 residues. Germline-derived CDR1 and CDR2 are ENHRY and SYGVKD. This chain's CDR3 is CAISVTGDEQFF. DNA of the CDR3: TGTGCCATCAGCGTAACAGGGGACGAGCAGTTCTTC.

The rearrangement uses TRBV29-1 and TRBJ2-1, with TRBD1 matching over 9 bases. Germline V gene data show CDR1 as SQVTM and CDR2 as ANQGSEA. Trimming cost V 3 bases and J 10 bases; bases outside gene matches: 10. The CDR3 has 14 amino acids. In nucleotides, the CDR3 is TGCAGCGTTGATCCGGGACAGGGTTTAAAGGAGCAGTTCTTC. Translated: CSVDPGQGLKEQFF.

This chain uses TRBV7-9 with TRBJ2-5, with 14 positions matching TRBD2. Looked up from germline, CDR1 is SEHNR and CDR2 is FQNEAQ (reference sequence). The junction had 6 bases not matched to a gene; V was cut back by 7 bases and J by 5 bases. There are 15 residues in the CDR3. The CDR3 is CASTGLAGAGETQYF. DNA for the CDR3: TGTGCCAGCACGGGACTAGCGGGGGCAGGGGAGACCCAGTACTTC.

This clonotype was seen only a few times. The chain carries TRBV5-1 and TRBJ2-1, with 10 bases matching TRBD2. The length of the CDR3 is 16 residues. Germline values: CDR1 SGHRS, CDR2 YFSETQ. With V trimmed by 4 bases and J by 5 bases, 9 bases remained unmatched. Written as DNA, the CDR3 is TGCGCCAGCAGCCACCGGACTAGCGGAAATAACAATGAGCAGTTCTTC. It specifies CASSHRTSGNNNEQFF.

The J gene is TRBJ1-2, the V gene TRBV20-1; 7 bases align to TRBD1. Germline CDR1 is DFQATT and CDR2 is SNEGSKA (reference sequence). This CDR3 contains 14 residues. J was trimmed by 2 bases and V by 4 bases; bases with no gene match: 7. Here the CDR3 reads CSAMIPTGNYGYTF. In DNA form, the CDR3 reads TGCAGTGCTATGATACCGACAGGGAACTATGGCTACACCTTC.

The sample holds a few counts of this clonotype. V and J are TRBV7-2 and TRBJ1-2, with 8 bases matching TRBD1. This CDR3 spans 14 amino acids. Germline CDR1 and CDR2: SGHTA and FQGNSA. The trim removed 5 bases at V and 4 bases at J, leaving 6 bases unmatched. The CDR3 region is CASSADRGPYGYTF. In nucleotides, the CDR3 is TGTGCCAGCAGCGCTGACAGGGGCCCCTATGGCTACACCTTC.

This clonotype turned up a few times. The chain recombines TRBV7-6 with TRBJ2-3, with 7 positions matching TRBD1. With 1 base clipped from V and 5 bases from J, the junction kept 9 bases outside the gene matches. Germline assignment: CDR1 SGHVS and CDR2 FNYEAQ. CDR3 length equals 16 residues. CDR3 DNA sequence: TGTGCCAGCAGCTTAGGCAGACAGGGCTGGGGAGATACGCAGTATTTT. This encodes CASSLGRQGWGDTQYF.

This sequence joins TRBV15 and TRBJ1-5; the match to TRBD1 covers 8 bases. The CDR3 contains 16 residues. V shed 0 bases, J shed 8 bases, and the junction held 9 bases outside the gene matches. Per the germline V gene, CDR1 is LNHNV and CDR2 is YYDKDF (reference sequence). DNA for the CDR3: TGTGCCACCAGCAGAGATCGGTGGACAGGGCCTGAGCCCCAGCATTTT. Residues: CATSRDRWTGPEPQHF.

The rearrangement uses TRBV7-9 and TRBJ1-2; 7 nucleotides match TRBD1. Losses at the gene ends were 1 base for V and 1 base for J; bases not matched to a gene: 6. CDR3 size: 16 residues. Germline V gene lookup returns CDR1 SEHNR and CDR2 FQNEAQ (reference sequence). The CDR3 DNA reads TGTGCCAGCAGCTTAGTTTCGGGACAGCTTAACTATGGCTACACCTTC. Translating it yields CASSLVSGQLNYGYTF.

This clonotype showed up just a few times. The DNA of the CDR3 is TGTGCCAGCAGGCCCACAGGGGCGGGCGAGCAGTTCTTC. Residues: CASRPTGAGEQFF. This chain uses TRBV12-3 or TRBV12-4 with TRBJ2-1; 7 nucleotides align to TRBD1. This CDR3 is 13 amino acids long. J was trimmed by 10 bases and V by 6 bases; bases with no gene match: 9.

The table lists this clonotype with a few counts. In DNA, the CDR3 is TGTGCCATCAGTGAGTCGACCCCCGGGCAGCCCCAGCATTTT. As protein: CAISESTPGQPQHF. This chain joins TRBV10-3 and TRBJ1-5, with D unresolved. The V end was cut by 0 bases, the J end by 7 bases, with 10 bases between. The CDR3 loop spans 14 amino acids. The germline V gene has CDR1 ENHRY and CDR2 SYGVKD.

This chain connects TRBV12-3 or TRBV12-4 to TRBJ2-5; unclear D gene. Trimming cost V 6 bases and J 5 bases, with 13 bases left between them. CDR3 size: 13 residues. CDR3 nucleotides: TGTGCCAGCAGGCTTCTATCACGGGAGACCCAGTACTTC. This codes for CASRLLSRETQYF.

The chain links TRBV3-1 to TRBJ2-4; 7 positions agree with TRBD1. CDR3 length equals 14 residues. Germline assignment: CDR1 LGHDT and CDR2 YNNKEL (reference sequence). With V trimmed by 3 bases and J by 8 bases, 7 bases remained unmatched. CDR3 sequence: CASSQDRRPDIQYF. The CDR3 nucleotides are TGTGCCAGCAGCCAGGACAGGAGGCCGGACATTCAGTACTTC.

This clonotype occurred a few times. This chain connects TRBV5-1 to TRBJ2-1, with a weak D call TRBD1 (6 bases). V was pared by 4 bases and J by 10 bases, with 15 bases between. This CDR3 is 13 amino acids long. In germline, CDR1 is SGHRS, CDR2 YFSETQ. CDR3 in DNA: TGCGCCAGCAGCAAAGGGGGTGTCTGGGAGCAGTTCTTC. This sequence encodes CASSKGGVWEQFF.

This clonotype was detected a few times. This chain uses TRBV20-1 with TRBJ2-5, with D possibly matching TRBD1 (6 bases). Germline V gives CDR1 DFQATT, CDR2 SNEGSKA (reference sequence). The CDR3 loop spans 13 amino acids. V dropped 5 bases and J dropped 5 bases, with 15 bases sitting between them. CDR3 in amino acids: CSAGAQGGETQYF. In DNA, the CDR3 is TGCAGTGCTGGAGCACAGGGTGGGGAGACCCAGTACTTC.

V and J are TRBV29-1 and TRBJ2-5; D gene unclear. CDR1 is SQVTM and CDR2 is ANQGSEA in the germline V gene. This CDR3 region has 10 residues. Trimming cost V 6 bases and J 11 bases, with 13 bases left between them. The CDR3 DNA follows: TGCAGCGTCCCCAGTGGTGAGCAGTACTTC. It translates to CSVPSGEQYF.

The J gene is TRBJ1-5, the V gene TRBV10-2; 9 bases match TRBD1. The CDR3 has 14 amino acids. Germline V gives CDR1 WSHSY, CDR2 SAAADI. The J segment lost 3 bases and the V segment lost 6 bases, leaving 3 bases of the junction unmatched. The CDR3 loop is CASRGTGNNQPQHF. CDR3 nucleotides: TGCGCCAGCAGGGGGACAGGGAACAATCAGCCCCAGCATTTT.

As for this clonotype: One end of the junction fails to match germline, which may point to a read error. This chain joins TRBV6-5 and TRBJ2-7, with 7 nucleotides matching TRBD1. In germline, CDR1 is MNHEY, CDR2 SVGAGI. The CDR3 extends over 14 amino acids. As DNA, the CDR3 is TGTACCAGCAGTCCCCGACAGGGTAGCCACGAGCAGTACTTC. This encodes CTSSPRQGSHEQYF.

This clonotype was observed many times. At one boundary the junction diverges from the germline segment, which might be a read error. V gene TRBV5-1 combines with J gene TRBJ2-7; D remains ambiguous. CDR3 size: 13 residues. Germline CDR1 and CDR2: SGHRS and YFSETQ. In nucleotides, the CDR3 is TGTGCCAGCAGTTTAGGTCTCAACTACGAGCAGTACTTC. Residues: CASSLGLNYEQYF.

On this clonotype itself: The junction shows a germline mismatch at one end, possibly a read error. The CDR3 loop is CASSLTYPTNEKRFF. In nucleotides, the CDR3 is TGTGCCAGCAGCTTAACGTACCCAACTAATGAAAAACGGTTTTTT. The chain couples TRBV7-2 to TRBJ1-4; D is uncertain. This CDR3 is built from 15 residues. Germline V CDR1 and CDR2: SGHTA, FQGNSA.

The rearrangement joins TRBV6-6 to TRBJ2-5; D is unclear. The CDR3 has 16 residues. V was pared by 2 bases and J by 0 bases, with 13 bases between. Germline V CDR1 and CDR2: MNHNY, SVGAGI (reference sequence). The CDR3 loop is CASSYRLQSYQETQYF. The CDR3 nucleotides are TGTGCCAGCAGTTACCGTCTCCAGTCGTACCAAGAGACCCAGTACTTC.

This clonotype was seen ten or more times. The CDR3 DNA reads as TGCAGCGTAGGAGGGACTAGCGGGAGTGAGACCCAGTACTTC. It encodes CSVGGTSGSETQYF. V gene TRBV29-1 combines with J gene TRBJ2-5; TRBD2 agrees at 14 bases. Germline V gene lookup returns CDR1 SQVTM and CDR2 ANQGSEA. This CDR3 spans 14 amino acids. The trim removed 6 bases at V and 5 bases at J, leaving 5 bases unmatched.

J is TRBJ2-1 and V is TRBV7-9, with 11 bases that match TRBD2. CDR3 length: 16 residues. The V gene's germline CDR1 is SEHNR and CDR2 FQNEAQ (reference sequence). The V gene end was trimmed by 8 bases and the J gene end by 9 bases; junction bases not matched to a gene: 15. The chain's CDR3 is CASVRGLAEPPIEQFF. The CDR3, as DNA: TGTGCCAGCGTAAGGGGACTAGCGGAGCCTCCAATTGAGCAGTTCTTC.

V gene TRBV12-3 or TRBV12-4 combines with J gene TRBJ2-5; the D is unclear. There are 14 residues in the CDR3. V was clipped by 0 bases and J by 5 bases, with 10 bases between them. As DNA, the CDR3 is TGTGCCAGCAGTTTAGCGTCGGCGGTGGAGACCCAGTACTTC. Translation: CASSLASAVETQYF.

The genes are TRBV18 and TRBJ1-2, with 10 bases aligning to TRBD1. Germline V CDR1 and CDR2: KGHSH, LQKENI. The CDR3 loop spans 15 amino acids. V was pared by 3 bases and J by 4 bases, with 5 bases of the junction left unmatched. As DNA, the CDR3 is TGTGCCAGCTCACCTCCGGGACAGGGGACCTATGGCTACACCTTC. It specifies CASSPPGQGTYGYTF.

This chain joins TRBV28 and TRBJ1-1, with D maybe TRBD1 (5 bases). CDR3 length equals 16 residues. CDR1 and CDR2 from the germline V gene are MDHEN and SYDVKM. The ends were cut back, 6 bases at V and 1 base at J, with 18 bases in the middle. Here the CDR3 DNA reads TGTGCCAGCAGGATAAACCCGGGACTATCGAACACTGAAGCTTTCTTT. This gives the protein CASRINPGLSNTEAFF. The full variable domain, with the rest looked up from reference TRBV28 and TRBJ1-1, is DVKVTQSSRYLVKRTGEKVFLECVQDMDHENMFWYRQDPGLGLRLIYFSYDVKMKEKGDIPEGYSVSREKKERFSLILESASTNQTSMYLCASRINPGLSNTEAFFGQGTRLTVV.

The chain is built from TRBV5-1 and TRBJ2-7; 7 bases line up with TRBD2. With 3 bases clipped from V and 3 bases from J, the junction kept 21 bases outside the gene matches. This CDR3 has 19 amino acids. The germline CDR1 and CDR2 sequences are SGHRS and YFSETQ. Here the CDR3 reads CASSSFTRDYLSMDYEQYF. CDR3 DNA: TGCGCCAGCAGCTCCTTCACTCGGGACTATCTATCGATGGACTACGAGCAGTACTTC. The full variable domain, with the rest looked up from reference TRBV5-1 and TRBJ2-7, is KAGVTQTPRYLIKTRGQQVTLSCSPISGHRSVSWYQQTPGQGLQFLFEYFSETQRNKGNFPGRFSGRQFSNSRSEMNVSTLELGDSALYLCASSSFTRDYLSMDYEQYFGPGTRLTVT.